This TCR beta chain was found in a study of cytomegalovirus exposure and HLA in healthy donors. Trimming at V came to 2 bases and at J to 5 bases, leaving 6 bases not matched to a gene. The CDR3 sequence is 15 residues long. CDR1 LNHDA and CDR2 SQIVND come from the germline V gene (reference sequence). With respect to this clone: Its specificity is unknown.

13 Jbeta primers and 60 Vbeta primers were used for the PCR. Source study methods: In a later analysis, 79 million or so unique TCR beta chains included roughly 11 million shared by two or more donors. Only in-frame clones appear in the TCRdb table, and some are missing; sequencing was by immunoSEQ multiplex PCR. D and trimming were read from the DNA, whereas the V and J calls and clone size are those reported in that table. The repertoire consists of 81,000 or so clones, with approximately 65% occurring once and the leading ten covering 4.5% to 7%. Study observations and caveats: An analysis that came later showed most CMV-associated TCR beta chains appearing HLA-restricted. Most observed TCR sequences were rare, whereas some public TCRs were detected in many donors.

Specimen: PBMCs. The rearrangement uses TRBV19 and TRBJ2-7; 10 bases align to TRBD1. The clonotype comes from a woman in her twenties or thirties in good health and CMV-seropositive. In DNA, the CDR3 is TGTGCCAGTAGTATAATCGGGACAGGGGACAACGAGCAGTACTTC. Encoded protein: CASSIIGTGDNEQYF.